This TCR beta chain comes out of a study of patients and donors after allogeneic stem cell transplantation. This clonotype appeared a few times. TCRdb re-called the RT-PCR reads through MiXCR, storing one row per CDR3 protein. The sample includes 800,000 to 1,000,000 distinct CDR3 sequences, under 20% seen only once; the top ten take 5% to 7.5%. The receptor's source is a human donor who was either an allogeneic HSCT recipient or a stem cell or donor lymphocyte infusion donor (not recorded which). It is not recorded whose cells these are; they may come from a transplant donor. Sequenced sample: blood, either unsorted or a sorted T cell fraction (not recorded which).

CDR3 sequence reads: CASSYGVGGNTGELFF. DNA for the CDR3: TGTGCCAGCAGTTACGGGGTCGGAGGAAACACCGGGGAGCTGTTTTTT. This chain links TRBV6-2 or TRBV6-3 with TRBJ2-2; TRBD2 might be the D (5 bases). The CDR3 contains 16 residues. CDR1 MNHEY and CDR2 SVGEGT come from the germline V gene. Trimming removed 2 bases at V and 2 bases at J, with 12 bases between.